Presented here are 12 T cell receptor beta chains from one specimen sequenced in a study of blood T cell repertoires in COVID-19. Profiled with immunoSEQ multiplex PCR; TCRdb holds only in-frame clones, not every one. This sample has about 58,000 clones, with around 90% found just once. What was sequenced was peripheral blood. Receptors originate from a human donor with active COVID-19. The donor label of this sample is uncertain.

The V gene is TRBV9, the J gene TRBJ2-3, with 10 bases lining up with TRBD1. CDR3 length: 15 amino acids. CDR1 is SGDLS and CDR2 is YYNGEE in the germline V gene. Trimming removed 0 bases from V and 4 bases from J; junction bases left unmatched: 2. In DNA, the CDR3 is TGTGCCAGCAGCGTAGCCGGGACAGGGGCAGATACGCAGTATTTT. Amino acid sequence: CASSVAGTGADTQYF. Together with reference TRBV9 and TRBJ2-3, the CDR3 gives the full variable domain: DSGVTQTPKHLITATGQRVTLRCSPRSGDLSVYWYQQSLDQGLQFLIQYYNGEERAKGNILERFSAQQFPDLHSELNLSSLELGDSALYFCASSVAGTGADTQYFGPGTRLTVL.

This sequence joins TRBV28 and TRBJ2-7; 8 bases line up with TRBD1. CDR1 and CDR2 from the germline V gene are MDHEN and SYDVKM. Trimming at V came to 4 bases and at J to 0 bases, leaving 5 bases not matched to a gene. The CDR3 contains 15 residues. This chain's CDR3 is CASSSRQGHSYEQYF. CDR3 bases: TGTGCCAGCAGTTCACGACAGGGGCACTCCTACGAGCAGTACTTC.

The chain combines TRBV7-2 with TRBJ2-3; 9 bases are a match to TRBD1. CDR3 size: 15 residues. Germline V lookup: CDR1 SGHTA, CDR2 FQGNSA. The V and J ends lost 5 bases and 4 bases, in that order; junction bases with no gene match: 7. CDR3 region: CASSRTGAWADTQYF. In nucleotides, the CDR3 is TGTGCCAGCAGCCGGACAGGGGCATGGGCAGATACGCAGTATTTT.

The table lists this clone with a few counts. The genes are TRBV5-8 and TRBJ1-5; D is unresolved. From germline, CDR1 is SGHTS and CDR2 YDEGEE. V lost 0 bases and J 5 bases, leaving 6 bases between the germline ends. The CDR3 is 13 residues long. CDR3 DNA sequence: TGTGCCAGCAGCTTGGGGCCTGATCAGCCCCAGCATTTT. Protein sequence: CASSLGPDQPQHF.

The V and J genes are TRBV2 and TRBJ1-1, with TRBD1 matching over 8 bases. The CDR3 is 13 residues long. In germline, CDR1 is SNHLY, CDR2 FYNNEI. V dropped 5 bases and J dropped 7; count of bases not matched to a gene: 6. CDR3 sequence (DNA): TGTGCCAGCAGTCAGGGACAGGTTCGTGAAGCTTTCTTT. Its protein product is CASSQGQVREAFF. Based on the CDR3 plus reference TRBV2 and TRBJ1-1, the full variable domain is EPEVTQTPSHQVTQMGQEVILRCVPISNHLYFYWYRQILGQKVEFLVSFYNNEISEKSEIFDDQFSVERPDGSNFTLKIRSTKLEDSAMYFCASSQGQVREAFFGQGTRLTVV.

CDR3 protein: CASSQNYDTGELFF. Written as DNA, the CDR3 is TGTGCCAGCAGCCAAAACTATGACACCGGGGAGCTGTTTTTT. J is TRBJ2-2 and V is TRBV3-1 (or the pseudogene TRBV3-2); D is unresolved. This CDR3 has 14 amino acids. The V and J ends lost 2 bases and 3 bases respectively, with 7 bases between them. Germline V lookup: CDR1 LGHDT, CDR2 YNNKEL (reference sequence).

The V and J genes are TRBV3-1 (or the pseudogene TRBV3-2) and TRBJ1-6; 10 nucleotides align to TRBD1. Germline-derived CDR1 and CDR2 are LGHDT and YNNKEL (reference sequence). Trimming cost V 5 bases and J 7 bases; bases outside gene matches: 8. CDR3 length equals 16 residues. This CDR3 reads CASSTRQGAPNSPLHF. CDR3 DNA sequence: TGTGCCAGCAGCACTCGACAGGGGGCCCCAAATTCACCCCTCCACTTT.

J is TRBJ1-2 and V is TRBV18, with 9 bases matching TRBD1. The CDR3 has 12 amino acids. The germline CDR1 and CDR2 sequences are KGHSH and LQKENI. Trimming removed 3 bases from V and 11 bases from J; junction bases left unmatched: 4. The CDR3, as DNA: TGTGCCAGCTCACCCCCGACAGGGGGATACACCTTC. Protein product: CASSPPTGGYTF.

Here the CDR3 DNA reads TGTGCCACCAAACGGGAGGGCCTGCAGGGCGAGCAGTACTTC. This encodes CATKREGLQGEQYF. V and J are TRBV2 and TRBJ2-7, with 8 bases that match TRBD2. This CDR3 is built from 14 residues. J gave up 6 bases and V 10 bases, and 14 bases lay outside the gene matches. CDR1 SNHLY and CDR2 FYNNEI come from the germline V gene.

The chain is built from TRBV7-2 and TRBJ2-7; weak D call: TRBD2 (5 bases). The V and J ends lost 1 base and 6 bases respectively, with 13 bases between them. The CDR3 consists of 14 residues. Germline V CDR1 and CDR2: SGHTA, FQGNSA. Written as DNA, the CDR3 is TGTGCCAGCAGCTTAGTAGGAGATGAGGGCGAGCAGTACTTC. It specifies CASSLVGDEGEQYF.

The V and J genes are TRBV7-2 and TRBJ1-2; no definite D call. V lost 2 bases, J lost 6 bases, and 13 bases lay in between. Germline CDR1 reads SGHTA; CDR2 reads FQGNSA. The CDR3 spans 14 residues. CDR3 coding DNA: TGTGCCAGCAGCTTATCAAAAGTTTCTAATGGCTACACCTTC. Translating gives CASSLSKVSNGYTF.

The DNA of the CDR3 is TGTGCCAGCAGCCTCGGACAGGGAGGAGATACGCAGTATTTT. Its protein product is CASSLGQGGDTQYF. V is TRBV6-5 and J is TRBJ2-3; 8 bases are shared with TRBD1. J was trimmed by 5 bases and V by 6 bases; bases with no gene match: 7. Germline CDR1 is MNHEY and CDR2 is SVGAGI. This CDR3 region has 14 residues.